This T cell receptor (beta chain) was recovered during a study of blood T cell repertoires in COVID-19. Germline assignment: CDR1 SGHNT and CDR2 YENEEA. CDR3 length: 13 residues. V trimming: 8 bases; J trimming: 5 bases; junction bases outside the gene matches: 4. Assay used: immunoSEQ multiplex PCR; TCRdb lists only in-frame clones, some missing. The profile shows 54,000 or so clones, 82% of them singletons. The sequence came from an elderly man with COVID-19, enrolled during active disease. The rearrangement uses TRBV11-3 and TRBJ2-1; 9 bases line up with TRBD2. Input material: peripheral blood. The CDR3 DNA sequence: TGTGCCAGCCGACGCGGGAGGGACAATGAGCAGTTCTTC. Amino acid sequence: CASRRGRDNEQFF. The full variable domain, with the rest looked up from reference TRBV11-3 and TRBJ2-1, is EAGVVQSPRYKIIEKKQPVAFWCNPISGHNTLYWYLQNLGQGPELLIRYENEEAVDDSQLPKDRFSAERLKGVDSTLKIQPAELGDSAVYLCASRRGRDNEQFFGPGTRLTVL.